This T cell receptor (beta chain) was recovered during a study of blood T cell repertoires in COVID-19. Study as a whole: Italy, Spain and the United States were the sources of the convalescent and acute COVID-19 samples.

Authors' data handling: Scientists estimated how many nucleated cells there were by amplifying reference gene primers. The data were produced by immunoSEQ multiplex PCR, yet TCRdb's version contains in-frame clones alone and is incomplete. V and J calls and clone size follow that table, whereas D and trimming were derived from the DNA. The table includes 350,000 to 450,000 clones, roughly four fifths detected once. This clone was detected only once. Germline values: CDR1 SGDLS, CDR2 YYNGEE. Germline trimming cut 5 bases from V and 14 bases from J; bases unmatched to any gene: 11. The CDR3 spans 14 residues. Participant-reported clinical history was the basis for cohort assignment. Recovered status in Cohort 3 required two negative PCRs, clearance, or symptom resolution.

V is TRBV9 and J is TRBJ1-6; TRBD1 matches 9 bases. The sequencing sample was made of PBMCs or T cells enriched from blood (not recorded which). This TCR was recovered from a woman aged 45-65 years who had recovered from COVID-19. The CDR3 DNA reads as TGTGCCAGCAGGGACGACAGGGGGTTGGGGGCCCTCCACTTT. Translated: CASRDDRGLGALHF.